Below are 24 T cell receptor beta chains sequenced from a single sample in a study of T-cell reconstitution after alpha-beta-depleted transplantation in children. The study, taken as a whole, reports: Once a year had passed after transplant, T-cell counts and diversity came mostly from newly produced T cells.

Preparation of the TCRbeta library was carried out with unique molecular identifiers. TCRdb reprocessed the PCR reads with MiXCR, giving one entry per CDR3 protein. The sample records about 300,000 distinct CDR3 sequences, 6.5% to 9% being singletons. What these receptors recognize is not known. The sequenced sample was peripheral blood, obtained 360 days after TCRalphabeta/CD19-depleted stem cell transplant. The origin of the receptors is a female patient between 2 and 10 years old who had a stem cell transplant for Fanconi anemia, so the T cells may come from the graft donor.

This clonotype was seen repeatedly, ten times or more. The chain recombines TRBV6-2 or TRBV6-3 with TRBJ2-1; 7 bases line up with TRBD2. After removal of 4 bases from V and 0 bases from J, the junction contained 12 bases not matched to a gene. This CDR3 region has 18 residues. Germline V gene sequence: CDR1 MNHEY, CDR2 SVGEGT. The CDR3 DNA reads TGTGCCAGCAGTTCTGAAGGTAGAACTAGCGCCTCCTACAATGAGCAGTTCTTC. This codes for CASSSEGRTSASYNEQFF.

This clonotype was observed many times. The chain employs TRBV29-1 and TRBJ2-3, with TRBD1 matching 10 bases. CDR3 size: 16 residues. Germline lookup yields CDR1 SQVTM and CDR2 ANQGSEA. With 4 bases clipped from V and 1 base from J, the junction kept 8 bases outside the gene matches. The DNA of the CDR3 is TGCAGCGTTGGGGGAACCGGGACAGGGGGCACAGATACGCAGTATTTT. Protein sequence: CSVGGTGTGGTDTQYF.

This clonotype was detected ten times or more. The chain joins TRBV5-1 to TRBJ2-7; 13 nucleotides line up with TRBD2. The CDR3 extends over 19 amino acids. J was trimmed by 2 bases and V by 4 bases; bases with no gene match: 15. Per germline, CDR1 SGHRS and CDR2 YFSETQ. The CDR3 nucleotides read TGCGCCAGCAGCCCCCGGACTAGCGGGAGTACGGTTCTCGCCTACGAGCAGTACTTC. Residues: CASSPRTSGSTVLAYEQYF. Drawing the rest from reference TRBV5-1 and TRBJ2-7, the complete variable domain is KAGVTQTPRYLIKTRGQQVTLSCSPISGHRSVSWYQQTPGQGLQFLFEYFSETQRNKGNFPGRFSGRQFSNSRSEMNVSTLELGDSALYLCASSPRTSGSTVLAYEQYFGPGTRLTVT.

This clonotype was detected many times. This chain joins TRBV5-1 and TRBJ2-5; D possibly corresponds to TRBD1 (5 bases). Trimming took 3 bases from V and 6 from J, leaving 18 bases between them. The CDR3 has 15 residues. Germline V gene sequence: CDR1 SGHRS, CDR2 YFSETQ. CDR3 nucleotides: TGCGCCAGCAGCTCGACGGCGGTAGGACAACAGACCCAGTACTTC. Translation: CASSSTAVGQQTQYF.

This clonotype was recorded at least ten times. CDR3 bases: TGTGCCAGCAGCTTAGGAGGGGGAGTAGATTCACCCCTCCACTTT. Translation gives CASSLGGGVDSPLHF. The chain recombines TRBV7-8 with TRBJ1-6, with D possibly being TRBD1 (6 bases). The CDR3 covers 15 residues. Trimming cost V 1 base and J 8 bases, with 12 bases left between them. Germline-derived CDR1 and CDR2 are SGHVS and FQNEAQ.

Ten or more counts support this clonotype. The genes are TRBV5-1 and TRBJ2-6; D uncertain. The V and J ends lost 7 bases and 0 bases respectively, with 11 bases between them. Germline V CDR1 and CDR2: SGHRS, YFSETQ. The CDR3 extends over 15 amino acids. The CDR3 DNA reads as TGCGCCAGCTCGGGCAGTATCTCTGGGGCCAACGTCCTGACTTTC. It codes for CASSGSISGANVLTF.

V usage is TRBV3-1 and J usage is TRBJ2-7; D might be TRBD2 (6 bases). In germline, CDR1 is LGHDT, CDR2 YNNKEL (reference sequence). V was shortened by 3 bases and J by 6 bases, with 21 bases between the two germline ends. The CDR3 consists of 16 residues. Here the CDR3 reads CASSQASGLGFGEQYF. The DNA for the CDR3 is TGTGCCAGCAGCCAGGCGTCGGGACTGGGATTCGGCGAGCAGTACTTC.

This clonotype was found many times. This chain connects TRBV5-1 to TRBJ2-7; TRBD2 matches 7 bases. The germline gives CDR1 SGHRS, CDR2 YFSETQ. The V and J ends lost 0 bases and 2 bases, in that order; junction bases with no gene match: 8. This CDR3 region has 16 residues. The chain's CDR3 is CASSLERRENPYEQYF. The CDR3, as DNA: TGCGCCAGCAGCTTGGAACGGCGGGAGAATCCCTACGAGCAGTACTTC.

This clonotype has a handful of counts. This chain connects TRBV25-1 to TRBJ1-2, with D possibly matching TRBD1 (5 bases). CDR3 length equals 16 residues. V was trimmed by 0 bases and J by 7 bases, leaving 18 bases between them. Looked up from germline, CDR1 is MGHDK and CDR2 is SYGVNS. The CDR3 DNA sequence: TGTGCCAGCAGTGAATATTTTGGAGGGGTTCAAGGTGGCTACACCTTC. Protein sequence: CASSEYFGGVQGGYTF.

This clonotype came up a few times. The genes are TRBV14 and TRBJ2-2; D unclear. V lost 1 base to trimming and J lost 5 bases, with 5 bases between them. Germline values: CDR1 SGHDN, CDR2 FVKESK. The CDR3 is 13 amino acids. Written as DNA, the CDR3 is TGTGCCAGCAGCCAAGTTTGGACCGGGGAGCTGTTTTTT. It specifies CASSQVWTGELFF.

This clonotype was counted many times. The chain carries TRBV5-5 and TRBJ2-1, with 12 bases matching TRBD2. The CDR3 is 18 amino acids. CDR1 is SGHKS, CDR2 YYEKEE, per germline (reference sequence). Losses at the gene ends were 0 bases for V and 2 bases for J; bases not matched to a gene: 6. The chain's CDR3 is CASSLGLAGEPPYNEQFF. CDR3 bases: TGTGCCAGCAGCTTGGGACTAGCGGGAGAACCCCCCTACAATGAGCAGTTCTTC.

This clonotype was seen ten or more times. The V gene is TRBV7-2, the J gene TRBJ2-3, with 11 bases that match TRBD2. The J segment lost 5 bases and the V segment lost 2 bases, leaving 3 bases of the junction unmatched. The germline gives CDR1 SGHTA, CDR2 FQGNSA. The CDR3 sequence is 15 residues long. For the CDR3, the DNA is TGTGCCAGCAGCTTACGGGGGACTAGCGGAGATACGCAGTATTTT. Protein: CASSLRGTSGDTQYF.

The chain links TRBV5-6 to TRBJ1-2; D may be TRBD1 (6 bases). The V gene's germline CDR1 is SGHDT and CDR2 YYEEEE. This CDR3 contains 14 residues. V was trimmed by 1 base and J by 2 bases, leaving 9 bases between them. CDR3 protein: CASSLQGFNYGYTF. The DNA for the CDR3 is TGTGCCAGCAGCTTGCAGGGGTTCAACTATGGCTACACCTTC.

This clonotype occurred a few times. The rearrangement joins TRBV5-1 to TRBJ1-4, with TRBD1 matching over 7 bases. The V gene's germline CDR1 is SGHRS and CDR2 YFSETQ. The CDR3 is 14 amino acids. Trimming cost V 3 bases and J 7 bases; bases outside gene matches: 6. CDR3 protein: CASSSGQTFEKLFF. The CDR3 bases are TGCGCCAGCAGCTCGGGACAGACTTTTGAAAAACTGTTTTTT. Full variable domain (remainder filled in from reference TRBV5-1 and TRBJ1-4): KAGVTQTPRYLIKTRGQQVTLSCSPISGHRSVSWYQQTPGQGLQFLFEYFSETQRNKGNFPGRFSGRQFSNSRSEMNVSTLELGDSALYLCASSSGQTFEKLFFGSGTQLSVL.

This clonotype was recorded many times. The chain has TRBV5-6 and TRBJ2-3, with a tentative D call TRBD2 (7 bases). The germline V and J ends were trimmed by 5 bases and 1 base, with 14 bases remaining between them. The CDR3 sequence is 15 residues long. Germline V CDR1 and CDR2: SGHDT, YYEEEE. CDR3 DNA: TGTGCCAGCAGGGAGGGGGGGCAAGGCACAGATACGCAGTATTTT. Residues: CASREGGQGTDTQYF.

The CDR3 nucleotides are TGCAGTGCTAGAGGGGGGCAGGTCAACTATGGCTACACCTTC. Translating gives CSARGGQVNYGYTF. J is TRBJ1-2 and V is TRBV20-1, with a weak D call TRBD1 (6 bases). The CDR3 is made up of 14 amino acids. Germline loops: CDR1 DFQATT, CDR2 SNEGSKA (reference sequence). V gave up 1 base and J gave up 2 bases, with 11 bases separating them.

This clonotype showed up just a few times. The rearrangement uses TRBV5-1 and TRBJ2-1, with D tentatively TRBD1 (6 bases). This CDR3 is 15 amino acids long. Germline V gene data show CDR1 as SGHRS and CDR2 as YFSETQ. Trimming pared 1 base from V and 10 bases from J, leaving 18 bases between. The CDR3: CASSLWRGGIDEQFF. DNA of the CDR3: TGCGCCAGCAGCTTGTGGAGAGGGGGAATCGACGAGCAGTTCTTC.

This clonotype has ten or more counts. The V call is TRBV7-9, the J call TRBJ2-3, with D possibly being TRBD2 (6 bases). The germline CDR1 and CDR2 sequences are SEHNR and FQNEAQ (reference sequence). This CDR3 contains 14 residues. The CDR3 spells CAFYGGLGTDTQYF. For the CDR3, the DNA is TGTGCATTTTACGGGGGACTGGGAACAGATACGCAGTATTTT.

This clonotype was recorded many times. The J gene is TRBJ2-1, the V gene TRBV7-8, with 7 bases that match TRBD2. V shed 5 bases, J shed 2 bases, and the junction held 12 bases outside the gene matches. The CDR3 has 17 amino acids. Germline V gives CDR1 SGHVS, CDR2 FQNEAQ. Written as DNA, the CDR3 is TGTGCCAGCAGCCCATTAACTAGCGCCTATCCCTACAATGAGCAGTTCTTC. This codes for CASSPLTSAYPYNEQFF.

This clonotype was found a few times. This chain links TRBV18 with TRBJ1-2; 8 bases agree with TRBD1. Germline CDR1 reads KGHSH; CDR2 reads LQKENI. V lost 3 bases to trimming and J lost 7 bases; unmatched junction nucleotides: 4. There are 13 residues in the CDR3. The CDR3 DNA sequence: TGTGCCAGCTCACCGGGACAGGCTGGTGGCTACACCTTC. It is translated as CASSPGQAGGYTF.

This chain joins TRBV28 and TRBJ1-1; D gene uncertain. This CDR3 spans 12 amino acids. Trimming left V 5 bases short and J 0 bases short, with 4 bases between. Germline assignment: CDR1 MDHEN and CDR2 SYDVKM. The CDR3 region has the DNA TGTGCCAGCAGTAACTTGAACACTGAAGCTTTCTTT. Protein: CASSNLNTEAFF.

In this sample, this clonotype turned up many times. V is TRBV20-1 and J is TRBJ2-1, with D perhaps matching TRBD1 (7 bases). Germline CDR1 is DFQATT and CDR2 is SNEGSKA (reference sequence). The CDR3 runs 12 residues. V dropped 3 bases and J dropped 7 bases, with 10 bases sitting between them. CDR3 sequence reads: CSARTGRNEQFF. The CDR3 DNA reads TGCAGTGCTAGGACAGGGAGGAATGAGCAGTTCTTC.

This clonotype was detected ten times or more. V usage is TRBV11-2 and J usage is TRBJ1-2; 8 nucleotides align to TRBD1. Germline values: CDR1 SGHAT, CDR2 FQNNGV. V lost 7 bases and J lost 8; bases outside the gene matches: 9. The CDR3 runs 13 residues. CDR3 region: CASTNQGAEGYTF. The CDR3, as DNA: TGTGCCAGCACCAACCAGGGGGCGGAAGGCTACACCTTC. Complete variable domain (other parts from reference TRBV11-2 and TRBJ1-2): EAGVAQSPRYKIIEKRQSVAFWCNPISGHATLYWYQQILGQGPKLLIQFQNNGVVDDSQLPKDRFSAERLKGVDSTLKIQPAKLEDSAVYLCASTNQGAEGYTFGSGTRLTVV.

This clonotype came up many times. The chain links TRBV3-1 to TRBJ1-2; D unclear. The ends were cut back, 0 bases at V and 2 bases at J, with 7 bases in the middle. Germline V gene data show CDR1 as LGHDT and CDR2 as YNNKEL (reference sequence). CDR3 length: 14 amino acids. CDR3 region: CASSQEVKNYGYTF. CDR3 sequence (DNA): TGTGCCAGCAGCCAAGAAGTCAAAAACTATGGCTACACCTTC. Using reference TRBV3-1 and TRBJ1-2 for the parts outside the CDR3, the full variable domain is DTAVSQTPKYLVTQMGNDKSIKCEQNLGHDTMYWYKQDSKKFLKIMFSYNNKELIINETVPNRFSPKSPDKAHLNLHINSLELGDSAVYFCASSQEVKNYGYTFGSGTRLTVV.